This TCR beta chain came from a study of PD-L1 blockade in urothelial cancer. This CDR3 is 16 amino acids long. V shed 6 bases and J 2 bases; nucleotides not matched to a gene: 8. Germline V gene data show CDR1 as MDHEN and CDR2 as SYDVKM. Time point indicated: pretreatment peripheral blood. Assay: immunoSEQ multiplex PCR; the TCRdb copy retains only in-frame clones and omits some. The data contain about 81,000 clones, just under 85% of them singletons. The sequences come from PBMCs, collected around atezolizumab (anti-PD-L1) treatment. V gene TRBV28 combines with J gene TRBJ1-5; 9 bases are a match to TRBD1. The TCR originated in a man aged 35 to 55 with urothelial cancer. Here the CDR3 DNA reads TGTGCCAGCAGGTACCGGGACAGGGTGGGCAATCAGCCCCAGCATTTT. Protein: CASRYRDRVGNQPQHF.